This TCR beta chain is from a study of cytomegalovirus exposure and HLA in healthy donors (dated by TCRdb to about 2017). A note on the overall study: In an earlier analysis of several hundred of the donors, about 260 Gb of sequence data and some 120 million unique TCR beta sequences from about 190 million T cells were reported. Around 330 gigabases of sequencing data and about 92 million unique TCR sequences made up an early release that covered 500 to 650 HLA-typed donors. Among the roughly 400 genotyped donors, around 81% belonged to the genetic ancestry cluster associated with self-reported Caucasian donors. The study was designed to test whether signatures of past pathogen exposure could be identified by cataloging public T cell receptors. The T cell repertoires of 666 subjects were profiled by immunosequencing and related to cytomegalovirus serostatus. Besides the first cohort of 550 to 750 subjects, a separate validation cohort made up of roughly 120 different subjects was used. To predict cytomegalovirus infection status, the study brought together high-throughput TCR immunosequencing, statistical association of individual TCRs with disease status, and machine learning. A later analysis re-analyzed previously published TCR beta repertoires from 650 to 800 donors and added high-resolution HLA genotyping to study TCR occurrence patterns. The later analysis used no new phenotypic data to find candidate immune exposures, relying instead on TCR beta sequences and their occurrence across donors. An earlier analysis of approximately 640 of the donors applied high-throughput TCR beta sequencing to assess whether each TCR beta V gene segment acted as functional or pseudogenic. Donor age, sex, ethnicity and CMV serostatus were compiled together with the repertoire data. A later genetic analysis took genome-wide SNP genotypes for about three fifths of the 666 donors and used that subset as a discovery cohort. Every repertoire in the discovery cohort had been generated on one and the same sequencing platform. HLA typing covered class I and class II loci at four-digit resolution. Typing coverage varied by locus: roughly 620-640 donors for A, B, C, DRB1 and DQB1; around 560 for DQA1; over 600 for DPA1; 400 to 480 for DPB1. Four or five DR-DQ haplotypes were handled as single units for association and clustering, since linkage in the cohort was strong. Among some 400 genotyped donors of the cohort, an average of around 220,000 unique TCR beta nucleotide sequences was sequenced per donor, of which approximately 19% were non-productive. What the work shows at the level of the full study, not this receptor alone: Correlated functional status among segregating V segments might reflect linkage disequilibrium, but an unknown experimental factor could not be ruled out. Compared with equally common non-associated chains, HLA-associated TCR beta chains in a later analysis were more clonally expanded and had lower generation probabilities. The cohort was sequenced for TCR beta chains only, and without alpha or paired-chain data the features that could be detected were limited. A further reported finding was that TCR beta sequences accurately predicted the HLA-A and HLA-B alleles for most subjects in the first cohort. A later analysis associated about 17,000 TCR beta sequences with specific HLA alleles at a false discovery rate of 0.05. Three of the identified cytomegalovirus-associated TCR beta chains were confirmed in vitro to be specific for cytomegalovirus antigens. According to a later analysis, parvovirus B19, influenza, CMV and Epstein-Barr virus appeared linked to several top co-occurrence clusters. Presence/absence analyses assumed roughly uniform sequencing depth across donors, an assumption that may not hold. Broadly in line with IMGT annotations, most TCR beta V segments showed up in productive rearrangements about 87% or about 30% of the time in an earlier analysis of around 550 of the donors. Most TCR sequences were seen in very few donors, while some public TCRs were found in many individuals. The 87-base-pair reads could not distinguish some IMGT-functional V segments, including TRBV6-2 and TRBV6-3, so those segments were excluded. The earlier analysis of 450 to 700 of the donors excluded 15 to 20 rarely observed V segments, including chromosome 9 orphons, because counts were too low. According to a later analysis, most CMV-associated TCR beta chains appeared to be HLA-restricted, and the HLA associations seemed to be driven largely by CMV exposure. In both the original and validation cohorts, the classifier was reported to diagnose cytomegalovirus status with high specificity and sensitivity. When HLA alleles, especially DR and DQ, strongly co-occurred, TCR associations were difficult to assign to individual alleles. The study gave a list of some 150 TCR beta chains associated with cytomegalovirus. According to a later analysis, TCR association rates differed among HLA loci, with DRB1 alleles showing the most associated TCRs and HLA-C alleles showing the fewest. It was suggested by the authors that the approach could potentially be generalized to other disease states and immunological phenotypes. In a later genetic analysis, a missense DCLRE1C variant was associated with V-gene and J-gene trimming of TCR beta chains, and the association was replicated in an independent cohort. According to a later genetic analysis, donors in an Asian-associated ancestry cluster had fewer N-insertions in productive TCRs than the roughly 670-donor mean. Because some donors lacked HLA typing at each locus, the association tests relied only on the typed subset. A cluster of highly shared sequence variants was judged likely to be a technical artifact of the sequencing pipeline. For the cohort, immune exposure information was limited to CMV serostatus.

The CDR3 contains 14 residues, cysteine and phenylalanine counted. Solely the CDR3 DNA is kept, with 42 bases framed from the first base. Looking up the germline V gene yields CDR1 SGHTA and CDR2 FQGTGA. Trimming accounts for 6 bases at V and 4 bases at J, while the number of junction bases matched to no gene is 5. The cohort was made up of 666 healthy bone marrow donors. At the time of sampling, every cohort member was nominally healthy, though immune exposures that went unrecorded were likely present. The donor tested CMV seronegative, placing the donor among the 352 seronegative members of the cohort. A peripheral blood sample was collected from each donor, and TCR beta sequencing was performed on peripheral blood mononuclear cells. Genomic DNA extraction from the blood cell samples was performed with the Qiagen DNeasy Blood Extraction Kit. This clone was seen ten or more times. Its antigen specificity is not known. Per-nucleotide qualities are absent, and no much larger clonotype sits a single base away.

The method was the immunoSEQ multiplex PCR assay. For the multiplex PCR, a mixture combining 60 forward primers for TCR Vbeta segments and 13 reverse primers for TCR Jbeta segments was used. The CDR3 region of rearranged TCR beta genes was amplified from genomic DNA by a multiplex PCR assay. The Illumina HiSeq System was used to sequence the amplified TCR beta libraries as 87-base-pair reads. In the original analysis: In a later analysis, tens of millions of unique TCR beta chains were counted across the 666 repertoires, and roughly 10 million of these chains were shared by at least two donors. To remove PCR and sequencing errors, raw reads were error-corrected and collapsed into unique sequences using a nearest-neighbor algorithm that merged closely related sequences. V, D and J gene segments were assigned by aligning CDR3 sequences to IMGT reference sequences. For a sequence to be retained, a match of at least six nucleotides was required to both a V gene segment and a J gene segment. A rearrangement counted as productive if the CDR3 had no stop codons and remained in frame with V and J, and every other rearrangement counted as non-productive. Following IMGT convention, CDR3 was defined as the stretch from the second conserved V-encoded cysteine up to the conserved J-encoded phenylalanine. In an earlier analysis of approximately 590 of the donors, sequences lacking an unambiguous match to a single V gene segment were excluded. An earlier analysis of several hundred of the donors called V segments functional above 56.7% productive rearrangements and segregating when the between-donor standard deviation exceeded 5%. A statistical classification framework was built to diagnose cytomegalovirus status from the catalog of TCR beta chain sequences. In a later analysis, V and J genes were assigned by comparing TCR nucleotide sequences against IMGT/GENE-DB human TR gene sequences. A later analysis assigned CDR3 sequences and most-parsimonious VDJ recombination scenarios with the TCRdist pipeline. In a later analysis, every TCR beta chain was defined by the combination of its CDR3 amino acid sequence and its V-gene family, and reads without a unique V-gene family were dropped. A later analysis removed 550 to 650 highly shared, low-generation-probability nucleotide sequences to deal with suspected cross-contamination and a sequencing artifact. A later analysis calculated a clonal expansion index for each public chain from normalized within-repertoire ranks of inferred template counts. A later analysis computed generation probabilities with a VDJ recombination model fitted to out-of-frame rearrangements, and checked the results against IGoR. A later analysis scored TCR-TCR, TCR-HLA and TCR-CMV co-occurrence with hypergeometric tests, applying a repertoire-size bias correction to TCR pairs. A later analysis estimated false discovery rates by permuting HLA or CMV assignments 20 times. A later analysis grouped co-occurring TCRs with DBSCAN, adding TCRdist sequence similarity when clustering within HLA-allele-positive subsets. Repertoires with fewer than 30,000 or more than 120,000 public chains, plus five repertoires with anomalous nucleotide sharing, were excluded from co-occurrence clustering. In its TCRdb copy, this immuneACCESS table keeps in-frame sequences only and misses some clones. Where compared with another copy, unresolved V genes explain less than half of these, and the others have no known cause. That table is the source of V, J and clone size, and D and trimming were worked out from the DNA. The sample table holds under 200,000 clones, of which approximately 73% were seen once. Approximately 1.3% of the sample is in the top ten clones.

The clonotype originates from a man aged 50 to 59 in good health and CMV-seronegative. The material sequenced was PBMCs. In this chain, TRBV7-3 is recombined with TRBJ2-2, with 7 bases in between that match TRBD1. The DNA sequence reads TGTGCCAGCAGACCAACAGGGGTCACCGGGGAGCTGTTTTTT. Its amino acids are CASRPTGVTGELFF.